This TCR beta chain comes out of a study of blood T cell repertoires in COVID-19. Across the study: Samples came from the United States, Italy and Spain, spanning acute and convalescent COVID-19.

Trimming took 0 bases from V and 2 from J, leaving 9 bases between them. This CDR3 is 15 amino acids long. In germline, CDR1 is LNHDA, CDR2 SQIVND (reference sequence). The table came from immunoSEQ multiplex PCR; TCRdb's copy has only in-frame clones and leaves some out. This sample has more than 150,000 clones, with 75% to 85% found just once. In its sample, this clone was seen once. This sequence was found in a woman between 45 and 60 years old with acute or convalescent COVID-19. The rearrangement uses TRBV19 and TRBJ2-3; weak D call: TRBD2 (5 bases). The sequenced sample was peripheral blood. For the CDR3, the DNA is TGTGCCAGTAGTATAGATCGCGGGCTCACAGATACGCAGTATTTT. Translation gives CASSIDRGLTDTQYF.